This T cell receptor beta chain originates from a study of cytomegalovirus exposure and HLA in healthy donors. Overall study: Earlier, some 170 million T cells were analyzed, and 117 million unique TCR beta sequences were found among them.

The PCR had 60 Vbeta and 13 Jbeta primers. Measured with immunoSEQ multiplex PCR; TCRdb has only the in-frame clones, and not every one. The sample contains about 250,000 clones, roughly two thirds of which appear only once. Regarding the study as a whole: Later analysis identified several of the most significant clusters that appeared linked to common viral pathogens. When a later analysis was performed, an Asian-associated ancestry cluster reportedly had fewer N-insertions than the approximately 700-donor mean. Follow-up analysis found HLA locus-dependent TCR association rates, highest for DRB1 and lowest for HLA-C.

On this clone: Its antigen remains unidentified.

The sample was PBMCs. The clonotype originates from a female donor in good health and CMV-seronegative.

The CDR3: CASSPPRAPGANVLTF. For the CDR3, the DNA is TGTGCCAGCAGCCCTCCGCGGGCGCCCGGGGCCAACGTCCTGACTTTC. The chain recombines TRBV7-9 with TRBJ2-6; TRBD2 might be the D (5 bases). This CDR3 has 16 amino acids. Germline CDR1 SEHNR, CDR2 FQNEAQ (reference sequence). V shed 5 bases and J shed 4 bases, with 15 bases lying between them.